The clone carrying this TCR beta chain has at least ten counts. What it binds is not known. Time point indicated: newly diagnosed GD, antithyroid drugs for less than 3 months. Construction of the TCR library relied on RNA isolated from PBMCs. There are 16 residues in the CDR3. V gave up 2 bases and J gave up 2 bases, with 12 bases separating them. Germline assignment: CDR1 MNHNS and CDR2 SASEGT. This specimen belongs to a study of regulatory T cells in long-lasting Graves disease. Building of the TCR beta libraries involved iRepertoire HTBI primers and Arm-PCR of CDR3 regions. A single record per CDR3 protein comes from TCRdb applying MiXCR to the multiplex PCR reads. Of under 450,000 distinct CDR3 sequences listed, about a sixth are singletons. General study results and limits: Lower TCR diversity characterized persistent Graves' patients relative to newly diagnosed patients.

Another study also made use of these data, one on T cells in Graves' hyperthyroidism and ophthalmopathy. According to that study: Ophthalmopathy got predicted by the model a median about six months before its onset.

Material: peripheral blood mononuclear cells (PBMCs), obtained at new diagnosis, from a patient treated with antithyroid drugs. The source is a woman under 30 with Graves disease. The chain joins TRBV6-1 to TRBJ2-2; D could derive from TRBD1 or TRBD2 (6 bases each). The CDR3 DNA follows: TGTGCCAGCAGTGAATTCGGGGGCAGTAACACCGGGGAGCTGTTTTTT. This encodes CASSEFGGSNTGELFF.